This T cell receptor (beta chain) is from a study of human T cells and chemical hapten exposure. Overall study context: For sensitization, 2% DPC was applied to an approximately 2 cm by approximately 2 cm patch of upper inner arm skin. Whole-study results and caveats: While controls formed fewer of them, expanded TCRs formed significantly more large CDR3 similarity clusters.

The CDR3 is 16 amino acids. V lost 0 bases and J lost 0, with 11 bases in between. CDR1 LGHNA and CDR2 YNFKEQ come from the germline V gene. From the RACE reads, TCRdb called clonotypes with MiXCR, one entry per CDR3 protein. The table lists 50,000 or so distinct CDR3 sequences, over 9.5% of them singletons. In the case of this clonotype: Its target is not known.

Specified time point: patch test 3, about 24 weeks after DPC sensitization. Treatment indicated: therapeutic diphenylcyclopropenone sensitization with weekly scalp DPC. Material: whole blood, obtained in connection with sensitization to the hapten diphenylcyclopropenone (DPC). The rearrangement uses TRBV4-2 and TRBJ1-1; no clear D. The sequence was obtained from a woman aged 40 to 55 with alopecia areata. Some clones in this sample may be carry-over from other donors' samples. The CDR3 sequence is CASSQEMGSVNTEAFF. Written as DNA, the CDR3 is TGTGCCAGCAGCCAAGAAATGGGAAGTGTGAACACTGAAGCTTTCTTT.